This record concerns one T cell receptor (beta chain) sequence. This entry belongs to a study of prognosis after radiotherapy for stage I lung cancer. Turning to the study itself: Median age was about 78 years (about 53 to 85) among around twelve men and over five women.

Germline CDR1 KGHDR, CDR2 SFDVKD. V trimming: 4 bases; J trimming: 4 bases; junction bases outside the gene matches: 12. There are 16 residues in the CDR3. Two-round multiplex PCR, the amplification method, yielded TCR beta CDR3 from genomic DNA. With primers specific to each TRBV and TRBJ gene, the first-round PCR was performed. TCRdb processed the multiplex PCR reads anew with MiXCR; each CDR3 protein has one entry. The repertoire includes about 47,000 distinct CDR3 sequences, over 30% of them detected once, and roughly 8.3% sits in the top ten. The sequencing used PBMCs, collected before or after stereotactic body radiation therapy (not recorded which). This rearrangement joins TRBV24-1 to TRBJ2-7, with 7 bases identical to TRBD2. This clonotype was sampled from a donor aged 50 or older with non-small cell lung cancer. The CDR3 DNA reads TGTGCCACCAGTGACCCCCTGACGGGGGGAGCTTACGAGCAGTACTTC. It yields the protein CATSDPLTGGAYEQYF.